This TCR beta chain was sequenced for a study of blood T cell repertoires in COVID-19 (dated by TCRdb to about 2020). A note on the overall study: The collaborator samples originated in the United States, Italy and Spain and spanned the acute and convalescent phases of COVID-19. The prospective study material was composed of cDNA or gDNA derived from T cells, B-cell-depleted T cells, or PBMCs. Deeply sampled blood TCRbeta repertoires from subjects exposed to, actively infected with, or recovered from COVID-19 were included in the dataset. A freely available public database, intended as a resource for researchers studying the immune response to SARS-CoV-2, is where the repertoires were released. The samples were drawn from the first 160 participants of the ongoing ImmuneRACE study and from 1,254 subjects provided by 6 global collaborators. The sample metadata nearly always contained a de-identified subject ID, COVID-19 status, age in years and sex. Where available, HLA class I and class II types were obtained from metadata supplied by the sample provider rather than from assay-based typing. The full study reports these points: Clinical and demographic metadata were provided uncurated, with the amount varying by source and participant.

The immunoSEQ Assay, a bias-controlled multiplex PCR, was used to amplify TCRbeta CDR3 regions from genomic DNA. The published analysis was carried out like this. Nucleated cell counts per sample were estimated from amplification of reference gene primers within the assay. To quantify the absolute abundance of each unique TCRbeta CDR3 rearrangement, sequence reads were collapsed and filtered. Productive Simpson clonality was computed per sample as the square root of Simpson's diversity index over productive rearrangements. Imported from immuneACCESS, the table was reduced by TCRdb to in-frame sequences with V and J called. These copies leave out some clones; in studies compared against another copy, an unresolved V gene accounts for under half, and the cause of the remainder is not known. V, J and clone size are those of that table, while D and trimming were read from the DNA. Within this sample are 81,000 or so clones, with over 80% of them counted one time only. The ten largest clones represent roughly 6.6% of the sample.

From the cysteine up to the phenylalanine, the CDR3 has a length of 15 residues. Just the 45-base CDR3 DNA is kept, in frame starting at base 1. The junction shows trimming of 2 bases on V and 0 bases on J, and the gene matches do not reach 1 base of it. Looking up the germline V gene (reference sequence) yields CDR1 WNHNN and CDR2 SYGVQD. Whole blood was collected in K2EDTA tubes by collaborating institutions according to the institutions' own protocols. For TCRbeta analysis, collaborators shipped samples in one of three forms: frozen whole blood, isolated PBMCs, or DNA extracted from either of those sample types. A note on this clone: What antigen it recognizes has not been identified. No much larger clone is present one base from it, and per-base qualities are unavailable.

Sequencing was done on a sample of peripheral blood. Rearrangement joined TRBV10-1 to TRBJ2-3; 8 central nucleotides agree with TRBD1. The TCR originated in a woman between 55 and 75 years old with active COVID-19. CDR3 protein: CASSEHRGSTDTQYF. The bases read TGCGCCAGCAGTGAGCACAGGGGGAGCACAGATACGCAGTATTTT.